This T cell receptor beta chain is from a study of OX40 agonist ivuxolimab in advanced cancers. The wider study: Cohort: around 86% men, mean age 60, aged about 23 to 79. Partial responses were achieved by three patients, of whom one had hepatocellular carcinoma and two had cutaneous melanoma.

Comment on this clone: Its antigen is not known.

Sequencing used immunoSEQ multiplex PCR; TCRdb keeps in-frame clones, though not all of them. In the table there are fewer than 85,000 clones, approximately 90% of which are singletons. With 5 bases removed from V and 3 bases from J, the gap between germline ends came to 16 bases. This CDR3 comprises 15 residues. The germline gives CDR1 MNHEY, CDR2 SMNVEV (reference sequence). Study-wide points: CD8+ T cells (on average) carried more expanded clones than CD4+ T cells.

The chain employs TRBV27 and TRBJ2-5; maybe TRBD2 (6 bases). Sequencing used CD4+ or CD8+ T cells sorted from blood, obtained in a trial of the OX40 agonist ivuxolimab. The source is an adult with an advanced solid tumor such as melanoma, head and neck, liver or kidney cancer. The CDR3 loop reads CASSQPGLPKETQYF. The CDR3 nucleotides are TGTGCCAGCAGTCAGCCGGGACTGCCAAAAGAGACCCAGTACTTC.